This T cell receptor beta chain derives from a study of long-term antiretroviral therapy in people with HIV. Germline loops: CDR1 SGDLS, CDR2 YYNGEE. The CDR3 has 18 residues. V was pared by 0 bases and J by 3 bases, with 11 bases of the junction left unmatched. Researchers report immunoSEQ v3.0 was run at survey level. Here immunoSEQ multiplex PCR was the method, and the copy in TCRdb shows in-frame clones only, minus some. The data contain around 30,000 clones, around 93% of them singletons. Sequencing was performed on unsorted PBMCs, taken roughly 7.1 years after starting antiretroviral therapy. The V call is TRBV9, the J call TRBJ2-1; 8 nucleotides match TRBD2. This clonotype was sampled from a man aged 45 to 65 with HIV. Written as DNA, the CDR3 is TGTGCCAGCAGCGTAGCAGCGGGGGCCTCTTCCTACTACAATGAGCAGTTCTTC. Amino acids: CASSVAAGASSYYNEQFF.